What follows are 13 T cell receptor beta chains derived from one specimen sequenced in a study of T cells in Graves' hyperthyroidism and ophthalmopathy. Amplification of TCR beta CDR3 regions used RNA as the template. The primer set for the first-round RT-PCR of the TCR CDR3 was HTBI. TCRdb ran MiXCR on the multiplex PCR reads and lists one entry per CDR3 protein. This table holds around 480,000 distinct CDR3 sequences, approximately 15% found once. The sample consisted of blood. These receptors all come from a woman aged 18-29 years with Graves' hyperthyroidism.

This clonotype was detected ten times or more. CDR3 sequence: CASSPQGQGEGYGYTF. The CDR3 coding sequence is TGCGCCAGCAGCCCACAAGGACAGGGAGAAGGCTATGGCTACACCTTC. J is TRBJ1-2 and V is TRBV5-1; 8 bases line up with TRBD1. With V trimmed by 4 bases and J by 4 bases, 12 bases remained unmatched. The germline CDR1 and CDR2 sequences are SGHRS and YFSETQ. This CDR3 contains 16 residues.

The V and J genes are TRBV2 and TRBJ2-4; D remains ambiguous. The germline gives CDR1 SNHLY, CDR2 FYNNEI. CDR3 length equals 13 residues. Trimming removed 7 bases at V and 5 bases at J, with 12 bases between. CDR3 DNA: TGTGCCAGCAAGGAAGGGCGTGAAAACATTCAGTACTTC. Its protein is CASKEGRENIQYF. Full variable domain (remainder filled in from reference TRBV2 and TRBJ2-4): EPEVTQTPSHQVTQMGQEVILRCVPISNHLYFYWYRQILGQKVEFLVSFYNNEISEKSEIFDDQFSVERPDGSNFTLKIRSTKLEDSAMYFCASKEGRENIQYFGAGTRLSVL.

In its sample, this clonotype was seen many times. The CDR3 sequence is CATMGQGYNEQFF. The CDR3 DNA reads TGTGCCACTATGGGACAGGGCTACAATGAGCAGTTCTTC. The V call is TRBV12-3 or TRBV12-4, the J call TRBJ2-1; TRBD1 aligns across 9 bases. The CDR3 is 13 residues long. Germline trimming cut 10 bases from V and 3 bases from J; bases unmatched to any gene: 4.

With respect to this clonotype: This may arise from a read error, as a much more abundant clone is one base away. This chain connects TRBV18 to TRBJ1-5; perhaps TRBD1 as D (6 bases). Looked up from germline, CDR1 is KGHSH and CDR2 is LQKENI. This CDR3 region has 16 residues. V gave up 4 bases and J gave up 4 bases, with 17 bases separating them. CDR3 DNA: TGTGCCAGCTCACTGGGGGGGCGCCTTAGGAATCAGCCCCAGCATTTT. Its translation: CASSLGGRLRNQPQHF.

The chain uses TRBV12-3 or TRBV12-4 and TRBJ1-2; D is unresolved. Trimming took 2 bases from V and 8 from J, leaving 18 bases between them. The CDR3 runs 15 residues. DNA of the CDR3: TGTGCCAGCAGTTTAAGGGCCCTTGGTAGTTACGGCTACACCTTC. Residues: CASSLRALGSYGYTF.

This clonotype showed up many times. The V and J genes are TRBV11-2 and TRBJ2-7, with D hard to call. CDR3 length: 14 residues. V lost 4 bases and J lost 6, with 16 bases in between. The germline CDR1 and CDR2 sequences are SGHAT and FQNNGV. The CDR3 sequence is CASSSSSAWGEQYF. The CDR3 nucleotides read TGTGCCAGCAGCTCCTCCTCGGCCTGGGGCGAGCAGTACTTC. Drawing the rest from reference TRBV11-2 and TRBJ2-7, the complete variable domain is EAGVAQSPRYKIIEKRQSVAFWCNPISGHATLYWYQQILGQGPKLLIQFQNNGVVDDSQLPKDRFSAERLKGVDSTLKIQPAKLEDSAVYLCASSSSSAWGEQYFGPGTRLTVT.

For this clonotype: A read error may be the cause here, since a much bigger clone is one base away. The rearrangement uses TRBV13 and TRBJ1-3; a weak D match, TRBD1 (6 bases). CDR1 PRHDT and CDR2 FYEKMQ come from the germline V gene (reference sequence). This CDR3 has 15 residues. The CDR3 reads CVSSLQGLSGNTIYF. The CDR3 nucleotides are TGCGTCAGCAGCTTACAGGGACTCTCTGGAAACACCATATATTTT.

The V gene is TRBV7-2, the J gene TRBJ2-3, with D unresolved. This CDR3 is 12 amino acids long. CDR1 SGHTA and CDR2 FQGNSA come from the germline V gene. Trimming took off 5 bases at V and 5 bases at J, with 8 bases between the two ends. DNA for the CDR3: TGTGCCAGCAGCCTAACCGTAGATACGCAGTATTTT. As protein: CASSLTVDTQYF. Full variable domain (rest looked up from reference TRBV7-2 and TRBJ2-3): GAGVSQSPSNKVTEKGKDVELRCDPISGHTALYWYRQSLGQGLEFLIYFQGNSAPDKSGLPSDRFSAERTGGSVSTLTIQRTQQEDSAVYLCASSLTVDTQYFGPGTRLTVL.

This clonotype was recorded at least ten times. The chain employs TRBV12-5 and TRBJ1-2; D is possibly TRBD1 (6 bases). The CDR3 contains 12 residues. V dropped 5 bases and J dropped 8 bases, with 12 bases sitting between them. The germline gives CDR1 LGHNT, CDR2 FRNRAP. CDR3 coding DNA: TGTGCTAGTGGTCTGTCCCAGGGGGGCTACACCTTC. Its translation: CASGLSQGGYTF.

Turning to this clonotype: This could be a read error, since a much larger clone is one nucleotide away. Given the absence of the conserved phenylalanine or tryptophan at the CDR3 end, a read error is likely. This chain joins TRBV9 and TRBJ2-3; the match to TRBD2 covers 8 bases. The trim removed 4 bases at V and 4 bases at J, leaving 14 bases unmatched. Germline CDR1 SGDLS, CDR2 YYNGEE. CDR3 length: 17 amino acids. The CDR3 DNA follows: TGTGCCAGCAGCTCCCAGTCCGGGACTAGGGCGCCAGATACGCAGTATCTT. Translating gives CASSSQSGTRAPDTQYL.

The rearrangement links TRBV28 to TRBJ1-1, with D hard to call. CDR1 MDHEN and CDR2 SYDVKM come from the germline V gene. Between the trimmed V and J ends, which lost 6 bases and 0 bases, there was a span of 11 bases. This CDR3 spans 14 amino acids. CDR3 residues: CASRISGMNTEAFF. The DNA of the CDR3 is TGTGCCAGCAGAATAAGTGGGATGAACACTGAAGCTTTCTTT.

In this sample, this clonotype turned up many times. CDR3 loop: CASSQEGAGNIQYF. As DNA, the CDR3 is TGTGCCAGCAGCCAAGAAGGGGCGGGAAACATTCAGTACTTC. The V and J genes are TRBV3-1 and TRBJ2-4, with D possibly called TRBD1 or TRBD2 (5 bases each). V was cut by 0 bases and J by 6 bases, with 9 bases left in between. CDR1 is LGHDT and CDR2 is YNNKEL in the germline V gene (reference sequence). The CDR3 has 14 residues. The whole variable domain, filled in from reference TRBV3-1 and TRBJ2-4, reads DTAVSQTPKYLVTQMGNDKSIKCEQNLGHDTMYWYKQDSKKFLKIMFSYNNKELIINETVPNRFSPKSPDKAHLNLHINSLELGDSAVYFCASSQEGAGNIQYFGAGTRLSVL.

This clonotype was recorded at least ten times. The genes are TRBV29-1 and TRBJ2-7; 9 positions match TRBD2. V dropped 2 bases and J dropped 1; count of bases not matched to a gene: 6. This CDR3 comprises 15 residues. The germline gives CDR1 SQVTM, CDR2 ANQGSEA. DNA for the CDR3: TGCAGCGTTGAATTAGCGGGAGTTAGGTCCTACGAGCAGTACTTC. Translated: CSVELAGVRSYEQYF.